The rows below give T cell receptor beta chains drawn from one sample of a study of patients and donors after allogeneic stem cell transplantation. TCRdb used MiXCR to reprocess the RT-PCR reads, holding one entry per CDR3 protein. In the table there are approximately 170,000 distinct CDR3 sequences, 20% to 25% of which are singletons. The source material was blood, either unsorted or a sorted T cell fraction (not recorded which). The receptors derive from a human donor who was either an allogeneic HSCT recipient or a stem cell or donor lymphocyte infusion donor (not recorded which). It is not recorded whose cells these are; they may come from a transplant donor. CDR3s include the opening cysteine and the closing phenylalanine or tryptophan. Fields, in order: J gene, V gene, clone size, D gene, CDR3 protein, CDR3 DNA. The D gene is left open where the match is weak. Clone sizes are given selectively: once, few, many, or a class where the clone is expanded.

TRBJ2-1 TRBV20-1 - - CSAPIVTSWSYNEQFF TGCAGTGCTCCGATCGTGACTAGTTGGTCCTACAATGAGCAGTTCTTC
TRBJ2-7 TRBV14 - - CASSQEFPSYEQYF TGTGCCAGCAGCCAAGAATTCCCCTCCTACGAGCAGTACTTC
TRBJ2-7 TRBV10-3 - - CAISESGTYEQYF TGTGCCATCAGTGAGTCAGGGACCTACGAGCAGTACTTC
TRBJ2-7 TRBV11-2 few - CASAETGVLEQYF TGTGCCAGCGCGGAAACAGGAGTTTTAGAGCAGTACTTC
TRBJ1-6 TRBV19 few TRBD1 CASAKPTGPPLHF TGTGCCAGTGCGAAGCCGACAGGGCCCCCCCTCCACTTT
TRBJ2-1 TRBV15 few TRBD2 CATSRELSGGNEQFF TGTGCCACCAGCAGAGAGTTAAGCGGGGGCAATGAGCAGTTCTTC
TRBJ2-1 TRBV3-1 - TRBD2 CASSQASGGAKFYNEQFF TGTGCCAGCAGCCAAGCTAGCGGGGGGGCCAAATTCTACAATGAGCAGTTCTTC
TRBJ2-1 TRBV20-1 - - CSARDTRGTYNEQFF TGCAGTGCTAGAGATACCCGGGGGACCTACAATGAGCAGTTCTTC
TRBJ1-1 TRBV4-1 many - CASRKPGTRGTEAFF TGCGCCAGCAGAAAACCCGGGACGAGGGGCACTGAAGCTTTCTTT
TRBJ2-7 TRBV6-6 - - CASSYRDNYEQYF TGTGCCAGCAGTTACCGGGACAACTACGAGCAGTACTTC
TRBJ2-1 TRBV15 - TRBD2 CATRDGAGGSEQFF TGTGCCACCAGGGATGGAGCGGGAGGATCTGAGCAGTTCTTC
TRBJ2-5 TRBV7-7 - - CASSGPGDSETQYF TGTGCTAGCAGTGGTCCAGGGGATTCGGAGACCCAGTACTTC
TRBJ1-1 TRBV7-9 many - CASSLAQEVLGTEAFF TGTGCCAGCAGCTTAGCGCAGGAGGTGTTGGGCACTGAAGCTTTCTTT
TRBJ2-1 TRBV6-2/TRBV6-3 few - CASSTLASEQFF TGTGCCAGCAGTACCCTAGCGAGTGAGCAGTTCTTC
TRBJ1-4 TRBV7-2 few - CASSSGRIPNEKLFF TGTGCCAGCAGCTCCGGACGTATCCCTAATGAAAAACTGTTTTTT
TRBJ1-5 TRBV7-2 few TRBD1 CASSLKGAGQPQHF TGTGCCAGCAGCTTGAAGGGGGCAGGGCAGCCCCAGCATTTT
TRBJ2-1 TRBV5-1 few TRBD1 CASSPWDRGPINEQFF TGCGCCAGCAGCCCGTGGGACAGGGGGCCGATTAATGAGCAGTTCTTC
TRBJ2-1 TRBV19 - TRBD1 CASSRRTGTYNEQFF TGTGCCAGTAGTAGAAGGACAGGGACCTACAATGAGCAGTTCTTC
TRBJ2-5 TRBV27 few TRBD1 CASSFGQGAYQETQYF TGTGCCAGCAGCTTCGGACAGGGGGCGTACCAAGAGACCCAGTACTTC
TRBJ2-1 TRBV11-2 - TRBD2 CASSLASRTSATYNEQFF TGTGCCAGCAGCTTAGCCTCTCGCACTAGCGCTACCTACAATGAGCAGTTCTTC
TRBJ2-3 TRBV20-1 - - CSARTSTDTQYF TGCAGTGCCAGGACTAGCACAGATACGCAGTATTTT
TRBJ2-3 TRBV10-3 - TRBD1 CAISYRDREADTQYF TGTGCCATCAGTTACCGGGACAGGGAGGCAGATACGCAGTATTTT
TRBJ1-3 TRBV2 many - CASSGRATGNTIYF TGTGCCAGCAGTGGTCGGGCGACTGGAAACACCATATATTTT
TRBJ2-1 TRBV9 few - CASSVGGESSYNEQFF TGTGCCAGCAGCGTAGGTGGGGAGAGCTCCTACAATGAGCAGTTCTTC
TRBJ2-5 TRBV9 - TRBD1 CASSMGQGLVETQYF TGTGCCAGCAGCATGGGACAGGGTCTGGTGGAGACCCAGTACTTC
TRBJ2-7 TRBV12-3/TRBV12-4 - - CASSPQGSYEQYF TGTGCCAGCAGTCCTCAGGGCTCCTACGAGCAGTACTTC
TRBJ2-7 TRBV12-5 - - CASGSTPDYEQYF TGTGCTAGTGGTTCAACTCCGGACTACGAGCAGTACTTC
TRBJ2-7 TRBV3-1 - - CASSQGVSLAYEQYF TGTGCCAGCAGCCAAGGGGTCTCGCTAGCCTACGAGCAGTACTTC
TRBJ1-6 TRBV9 - - CASSPGPNPSSYNSPLHF TGTGCCAGCAGCCCCGGGCCAAACCCTAGCTCCTATAATTCACCCCTCCACTTT
TRBJ2-7 TRBV5-1 - - CASKVAGSYEQYF TGCGCCAGCAAGGTCGCAGGGAGCTACGAGCAGTACTTC
TRBJ1-6 TRBV7-8 - TRBD1 CASSPTRDREPYNSPLHF TGTGCCAGCAGCCCAACCCGAGACAGGGAACCTTATAATTCACCCCTCCACTTT
TRBJ2-1 TRBV21-1 few - CASSKGGLAGSAYNEQFF TGTGCCAGCAGCAAGGGTGGACTAGCGGGTAGTGCCTACAATGAGCAGTTCTTC
TRBJ2-5 TRBV5-1 - - CASSRARWETQYF TGCGCCAGCAGCCGGGCCAGGTGGGAGACCCAGTACTTC
TRBJ1-4 TRBV20-1 few - CSARRSRLFF TGCAGTGCTAGACGGAGTCGACTGTTTTTT
TRBJ2-2 TRBV11-2 few - CASSFGLLTGELFF TGTGCCAGCAGCTTTGGCCTCCTCACCGGGGAGCTGTTTTTT
TRBJ2-3 TRBV20-1 - TRBD2 CSARPRVREPPDTQYF TGCAGTGCAAGACCGAGAGTGCGGGAGCCACCGGATACGCAGTATTTT
TRBJ1-1 TRBV6-5 many - CASSYSRGTEAFF TGTGCCAGCAGTTACTCGAGGGGCACTGAAGCTTTCTTT
TRBJ2-2 TRBV20-1 few - CSATTAPDPNTGELFF TGCAGTGCCACGACAGCACCGGACCCGAACACCGGGGAGCTGTTTTTT
TRBJ1-6 TRBV20-1 many TRBD1 CSARDAGGGVYNSPLHF TGCAGTGCTAGAGATGCTGGAGGGGGCGTTTATAATTCACCCCTCCACTTT
TRBJ1-6 TRBV30 - - CAWRFFMPNSPLHF TGTGCCTGGAGGTTCTTCATGCCTAATTCACCCCTCCACTTT
TRBJ2-3 TRBV28 - - CASRGDTRVGDTQYF TGTGCCAGCAGAGGGGATACGCGGGTAGGGGATACGCAGTATTTT
TRBJ2-3 TRBV6-5 - - CASSLMSGADTQYF TGTGCCAGCAGTTTGATGAGTGGGGCAGATACGCAGTATTTT
TRBJ1-2 TRBV3-1 many - CASSQDWGSYGYTF TGTGCCAGCAGCCAAGACTGGGGGTCCTATGGCTACACCTTC
TRBJ2-5 TRBV29-1 - - CSVGLGLQETQYF TGCAGCGTGGGCTTGGGCCTTCAAGAGACCCAGTACTTC
TRBJ1-4 TRBV10-3 few TRBD1 CAISDRGGDNEKLFF TGTGCCATCAGTGACAGGGGGGGAGATAATGAAAAACTGTTTTTT
TRBJ1-2 TRBV7-2 few - CASSGTRGYTF TGTGCCAGCAGCGGGACCCGAGGCTACACCTTC
TRBJ2-2 TRBV7-2 - - CASSSSLGQNTGELFF TGTGCCAGCAGCTCTTCCTTGGGGCAGAACACCGGGGAGCTGTTTTTT
TRBJ2-1 TRBV4-2 few - CASSQVGTGTKSWGEQFF TGTGCCAGCAGCCAAGTTGGGACGGGGACAAAATCTTGGGGTGAGCAGTTCTTC
TRBJ2-2 TRBV28 few - CASSFYGFSTGELFF TGTGCCAGCAGTTTTTACGGCTTCTCCACCGGGGAGCTGTTTTTT
TRBJ1-2 TRBV12-3/TRBV12-4 few - CASRAPTRAWIKPNYGYTF TGTGCCAGTAGGGCTCCTACGCGAGCTTGGATCAAACCGAACTATGGCTACACCTTC
TRBJ2-1 TRBV29-1 few - CSVLAEAYNEQFF TGCAGCGTTTTAGCGGAAGCCTACAATGAGCAGTTCTTC
TRBJ2-1 TRBV15 - TRBD1 CATSGQGKGNEQFF TGTGCCACCAGCGGACAGGGGAAAGGCAATGAGCAGTTCTTC
TRBJ2-7 TRBV25-1 - - CASSVRPPPYEQYF TGTGCCAGCAGTGTTCGCCCCCCACCCTACGAGCAGTACTTC
TRBJ1-2 TRBV20-1 few - CSARVGEDYGYTF TGCAGTGCTAGAGTGGGGGAGGACTATGGCTACACCTTC
TRBJ2-1 TRBV2 - - CASSEAGEHGSEQFF TGTGCCAGCAGTGAAGCGGGAGAACATGGCAGTGAGCAGTTCTTC
TRBJ2-7 TRBV12-3/TRBV12-4 - - CASSSDRSYYEQYF TGTGCCAGCAGTTCGGACAGATCTTACTACGAGCAGTACTTC
TRBJ2-1 TRBV9 once TRBD1 CASSGDRGLDEQFF TGTGCCAGCAGCGGGGACAGGGGCTTGGATGAGCAGTTCTTC
TRBJ2-1 TRBV7-2 - - CASSFPYNEQFF TGTGCCAGCAGCTTCCCATACAATGAGCAGTTCTTC
TRBJ2-7 TRBV29-1 - - CSVVVGYEQYF TGCAGCGTTGTGGTCGGGTACGAGCAGTACTTC